This T cell receptor beta chain is drawn from a study of blood T cells in healthy people across ages. The study, taken as a whole, reports: Underestimates were what the diversity estimates from one million T cells were considered to be.

Sample-barcoded 5' priming and a J-beta primer mix drove a second PCR of roughly 6 to 12 cycles. Every sample gave at least 2.5 million paired-end reads containing CDR3. TCRdb redid the calling of the 5' RACE reads with MiXCR, one entry per CDR3 protein. The sample carries about 400,000 distinct CDR3 sequences, about 49% recorded once. The CDR3 spans 15 residues. The germline V and J ends were trimmed by 6 bases and 0 bases, with 12 bases remaining between them. For this clonotype: The antigen is undetermined.

This chain uses TRBV12-3 or TRBV12-4 with TRBJ2-1; maybe TRBD2 (6 bases). The TCR was taken from a man between 60 and 75 years old in good health. The sample comprised blood. The CDR3, as DNA: TGTGCCAGCAGCGAAGCCGGGAGCTCCTACAATGAGCAGTTCTTC. It codes for CASSEAGSSYNEQFF.